Below, 2 T cell receptor beta chains from the same sample are listed, as sequenced in a study of shared clonotypes between healthy human individuals. The table came from immunoSEQ multiplex PCR; TCRdb's copy has only in-frame clones and leaves some out. This table holds about 2.4 million clones, 80% to 95% found once. Specimen: naive CD4+ T cells from PBMCs. Subset of the sample: CD45RA+ positively selected. The receptors shown here come from a man aged 18 to 30 in good health. Some clones in this sample may be carry-over from other donors' samples.

This clone was seen only once. The J gene is TRBJ2-7, the V gene TRBV5-1; the D gene is possibly TRBD1 (6 bases). Germline V gene data show CDR1 as SGHRS and CDR2 as YFSETQ. This CDR3 comprises 15 residues. The V gene lost 0 bases and the J gene lost 3 bases, with 13 bases spanning the gap. CDR3 loop: CASSLGQAGGYEQYF. In nucleotides, the CDR3 is TGCGCCAGCAGCTTGGGACAGGCTGGAGGCTACGAGCAGTACTTC.

The chain uses TRBV7-3 and TRBJ2-1; D possibly corresponds to TRBD1 (5 bases). Deletions cut 2 bases from V and 8 bases from J, with 22 bases between. Germline CDR1 and CDR2: SGHTA and FQGTGA. The CDR3 spans 17 residues. CDR3 protein: CASSLGPGRAKGDEQFF. The CDR3 region has the DNA TGTGCCAGCAGCTTAGGTCCCGGCAGGGCTAAAGGGGATGAGCAGTTCTTC.